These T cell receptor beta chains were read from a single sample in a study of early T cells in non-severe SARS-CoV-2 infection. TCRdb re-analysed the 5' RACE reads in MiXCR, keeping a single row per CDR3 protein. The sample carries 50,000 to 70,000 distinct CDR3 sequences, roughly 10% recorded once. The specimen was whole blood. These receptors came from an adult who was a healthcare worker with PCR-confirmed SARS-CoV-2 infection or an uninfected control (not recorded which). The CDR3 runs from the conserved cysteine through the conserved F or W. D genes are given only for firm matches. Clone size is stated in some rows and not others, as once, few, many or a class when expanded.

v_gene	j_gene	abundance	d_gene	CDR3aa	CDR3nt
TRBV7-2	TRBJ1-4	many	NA	CASSLGGSREKLFF	TGTGCCAGCAGCTTAGGAGGGTCGAGGGAAAAACTGTTTTTT
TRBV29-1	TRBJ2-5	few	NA	CSVGSQGQQETQYF	TGCAGCGTTGGGTCGCAGGGTCAACAAGAGACCCAGTACTTC
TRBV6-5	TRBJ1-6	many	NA	CASRGGSYNSPLHF	TGTGCCAGCAGGGGGGGGAGCTATAATTCACCCCTCCACTTT
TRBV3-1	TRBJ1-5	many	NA	CASSPTRGSYSNQPQHF	TGTGCCAGCAGCCCAACCAGGGGCAGTTATAGCAATCAGCCCCAGCATTTT
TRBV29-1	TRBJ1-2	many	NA	CSVETDTNYGYTF	TGCAGCGTCGAAACAGACACTAACTATGGCTACACCTTC
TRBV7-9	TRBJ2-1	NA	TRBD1	CASSLWTGGNEQFF	TGTGCCAGCAGCTTATGGACAGGGGGGAATGAGCAGTTCTTC
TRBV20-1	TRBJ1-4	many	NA	CSARDHGGSNEKLFF	TGCAGTGCTAGAGATCACGGTGGCTCTAATGAAAAACTGTTTTTT
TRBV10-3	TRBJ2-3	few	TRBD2	CAISLTSAQPTDTQYF	TGTGCCATCAGCCTAACTAGCGCCCAGCCCACAGATACGCAGTATTTT
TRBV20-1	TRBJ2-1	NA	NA	CSARHTGLGTYEQFF	TGCAGTGCTAGGCATACGGGGCTAGGTACCTATGAGCAGTTCTTC
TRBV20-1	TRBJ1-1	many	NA	CSARDHARETEAFF	TGCAGTGCTAGAGATCACGCCAGGGAAACTGAAGCTTTCTTT
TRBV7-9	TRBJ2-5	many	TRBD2	CASSSTGGLAGDGETQYF	TGTGCCAGCAGCTCCACTGGAGGACTAGCGGGAGATGGAGAGACCCAGTACTTC
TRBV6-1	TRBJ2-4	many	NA	CASTTWGIQYF	TGTGCCAGCACTACATGGGGCATTCAGTACTTC
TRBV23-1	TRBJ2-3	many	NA	CASSQSDDTQYF	TGCGCCAGCAGTCAATCAGACGATACGCAGTATTTT
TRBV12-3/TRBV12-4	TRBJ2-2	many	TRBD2	CASRRTSGVGTGELFF	TGTGCCAGCAGGCGGACTAGCGGGGTGGGAACCGGGGAGCTGTTTTTT
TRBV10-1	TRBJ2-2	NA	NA	CASSGAGAGTGELFF	TGCGCCAGCAGTGGGGCCGGGGCCGGCACCGGGGAGCTGTTTTTT
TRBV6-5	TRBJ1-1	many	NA	CASRTLDGGTEAFF	TGTGCCAGCAGGACCCTGGACGGGGGGACTGAAGCTTTCTTT
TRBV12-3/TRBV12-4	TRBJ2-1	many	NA	CASTLFGSVDNEQFF	TGTGCCAGCACCCTTTTTGGTAGCGTAGACAATGAGCAGTTCTTC
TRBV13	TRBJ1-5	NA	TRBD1	CASSSHRGGSNQPQHF	TGTGCCAGCAGCTCCCACAGGGGGGGTAGCAATCAGCCCCAGCATTTT
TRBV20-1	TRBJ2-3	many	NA	CSANGGSTDTQYF	TGCAGTGCAAATGGGGGGAGCACAGATACGCAGTATTTT
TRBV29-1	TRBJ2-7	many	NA	CSAIADGREQYF	TGCAGCGCGATAGCTGACGGTCGCGAGCAGTACTTC
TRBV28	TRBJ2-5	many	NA	CASSLQEGTQYF	TGTGCCAGCAGTTTGCAGGAAGGGACCCAGTACTTC
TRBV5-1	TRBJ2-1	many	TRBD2	CASSLLLSSGRNEQFF	TGCGCCAGCAGCCTCTTACTATCTAGCGGGAGAAATGAGCAGTTCTTC
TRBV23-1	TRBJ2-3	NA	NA	CASSQSACGFTDTQYF	TGCGCCAGCAGTCAATCGGCCTGTGGATTCACAGATACGCAGTATTTT
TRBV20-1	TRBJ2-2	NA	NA	CSARDKGNTGELFF	TGCAGTGCTAGAGATAAAGGGAACACCGGGGAGCTGTTTTTT
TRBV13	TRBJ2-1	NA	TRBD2	CASSSRTSGRSYYNEQFF	TGTGCCAGCAGTTCAAGGACTAGCGGCAGATCCTACTACAATGAGCAGTTCTTC
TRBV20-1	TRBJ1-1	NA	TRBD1	CSARGTGEVTEAFF	TGCAGTGCTAGAGGGACAGGCGAGGTCACTGAAGCTTTCTTT
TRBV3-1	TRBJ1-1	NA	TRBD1	CASSRRQGAGNTEAFF	TGTGCCAGCAGCCGTCGACAGGGGGCAGGAAACACTGAAGCTTTCTTT
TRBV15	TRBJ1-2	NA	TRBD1	CATSPTGQDLLGYTF	TGTGCCACCAGCCCAACGGGACAGGACCTTTTGGGCTACACCTTC
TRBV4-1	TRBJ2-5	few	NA	CATRGGQETQYF	TGCGCCACTCGAGGAGGACAAGAGACCCAGTACTTC
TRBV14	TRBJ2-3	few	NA	CASSPFVRDTQYF	TGTGCCAGCAGCCCTTTCGTCCGGGATACGCAGTATTTT
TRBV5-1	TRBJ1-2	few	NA	CASREGINYGYTF	TGCGCCAGCAGGGAGGGAATAAACTATGGCTACACCTTC
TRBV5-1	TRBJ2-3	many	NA	CASSPGVRRTDTQYF	TGCGCCAGCAGCCCCGGGGTTAGGCGCACAGATACGCAGTATTTT
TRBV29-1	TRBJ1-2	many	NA	CSVLPTGADYGYTF	TGCAGCGTCCTCCCTACGGGGGCCGACTATGGCTACACCTTC
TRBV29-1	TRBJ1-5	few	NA	CSVVKGYSNQPQHF	TGCAGCGTTGTAAAAGGGTATAGCAATCAGCCCCAGCATTTT
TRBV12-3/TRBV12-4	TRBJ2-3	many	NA	CASSLTGDLILSTDTQYF	TGTGCCAGCAGTTTAACAGGTGACCTCATCCTATCCACAGATACGCAGTATTTT
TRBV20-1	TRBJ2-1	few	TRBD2	CSARGPPAGLANEQFF	TGCAGTGCTAGAGGCCCCCCAGCGGGACTGGCGAATGAGCAGTTCTTC
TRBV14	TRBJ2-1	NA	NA	CASSQRRTNEQFF	TGTGCCAGCAGCCAGAGGCGGACTAATGAGCAGTTCTTC
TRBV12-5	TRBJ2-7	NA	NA	CASGFRRGVEGSYEQYF	TGTGCTAGTGGTTTCCGACGGGGAGTCGAGGGATCCTACGAGCAGTACTTC
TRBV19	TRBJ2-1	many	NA	CASSIEGAVYNEQFF	TGTGCCAGTAGTATAGAGGGAGCGGTCTACAATGAGCAGTTCTTC
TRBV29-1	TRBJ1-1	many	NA	CSVWLNTEAFF	TGCAGCGTGTGGCTGAACACTGAAGCTTTCTTT
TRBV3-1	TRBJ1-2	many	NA	CASSLSPRMGYGYTF	TGTGCCAGCAGCCTATCCCCTCGGATGGGCTATGGCTACACCTTC
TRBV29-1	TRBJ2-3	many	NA	CSGGAGTDTQYF	TGCAGCGGGGGTGCGGGCACAGATACGCAGTATTTT
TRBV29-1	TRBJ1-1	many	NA	CSVGGDTEAFF	TGCAGCGTCGGGGGGGACACTGAAGCTTTCTTT
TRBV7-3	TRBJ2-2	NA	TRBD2	CASTSGANTGELFF	TGTGCCAGTACTAGCGGGGCGAACACCGGGGAGCTGTTTTTT
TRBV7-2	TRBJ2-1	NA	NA	CASSRNWQNEQFF	TGTGCCAGCAGCCGGAATTGGCAGAATGAGCAGTTCTTC
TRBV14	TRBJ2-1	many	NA	CASSLKGRNEQFF	TGTGCCAGCAGCCTTAAAGGTCGCAATGAGCAGTTCTTC
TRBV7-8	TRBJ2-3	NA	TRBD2	CASSPTSGRADTQYF	TGTGCCAGCAGCCCCACTAGCGGGAGGGCAGATACGCAGTATTTT
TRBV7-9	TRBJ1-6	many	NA	CASSLGWDPLHF	TGTGCCAGCAGCTTAGGCTGGGATCCCCTCCACTTT
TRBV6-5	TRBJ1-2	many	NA	CASSMGDFYGYTF	TGTGCCAGCAGTATGGGGGACTTCTATGGCTACACCTTC
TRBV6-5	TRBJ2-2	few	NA	CASSYSKGEAGELFF	TGTGCCAGCAGTTACTCGAAAGGGGAGGCCGGGGAGCTGTTTTTT
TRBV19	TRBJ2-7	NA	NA	CASSDPGGISYEQYF	TGTGCCAGTAGCGACCCTGGGGGCATCTCCTACGAGCAGTACTTC
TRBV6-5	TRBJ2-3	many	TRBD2	CASSPAGELAGGTDTQYF	TGTGCCAGCAGTCCCGCCGGGGAGTTAGCGGGGGGCACAGATACGCAGTATTTT
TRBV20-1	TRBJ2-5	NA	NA	CSASWTGEGTQYF	TGCAGTGCTAGCTGGACGGGAGAGGGGACCCAGTACTTC
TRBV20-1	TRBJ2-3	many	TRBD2	CSASLLAGGPTDTQYF	TGCAGTGCTAGTCTACTAGCGGGAGGGCCGACAGATACGCAGTATTTT
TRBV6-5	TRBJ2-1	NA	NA	CASSPTDAGTYNEQFF	TGTGCCAGCAGTCCCACGGATGCGGGGACCTACAATGAGCAGTTCTTC
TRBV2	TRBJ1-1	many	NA	CASSERGPNTEAFF	TGTGCCAGCAGTGAGCGGGGGCCGAACACTGAAGCTTTCTTT
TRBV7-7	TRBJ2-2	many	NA	CASSSFLSTGELFF	TGTGCTAGCAGCTCATTCCTGTCGACAGGGGAGCTGTTTTTT
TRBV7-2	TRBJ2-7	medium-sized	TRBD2	CASSSLWSGGSYEQYF	TGTGCCAGCTCCTCCTTGTGGAGCGGGGGGTCCTACGAGCAGTACTTC
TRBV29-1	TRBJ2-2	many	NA	CSVVGAGELFF	TGCAGCGTTGTCGGAGCCGGGGAGCTGTTTTTT
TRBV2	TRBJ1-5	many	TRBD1	CASSSTGVGNQPQHF	TGTGCCAGCAGTTCTACAGGGGTTGGCAATCAGCCCCAGCATTTT